Below are 30 T cell receptor beta chains sequenced from a single sample in a study of cytomegalovirus exposure and HLA in healthy donors. The PCR used 60 Vbeta and 13 Jbeta primers. Sequencing was performed with immunoSEQ multiplex PCR; in TCRdb, only in-frame clones are kept and a portion is missing. The table has 120,000 to 150,000 clones, under 85% seen once; the top ten hold approximately 6.3%. Sequenced input: PBMCs. These receptors all stem from a woman aged 35 to 49 in good health and CMV-seropositive.

The chain recombines TRBV7-7 with TRBJ2-5; TRBD2 agrees at 7 bases. V lost 5 bases, J lost 5 bases, and 5 bases stayed unmatched. The germline V gene encodes CDR1 SSHAT and CDR2 FNYEAQ (reference sequence). The CDR3 consists of 13 residues. The CDR3 bases are TGTGCCAGCAGCCGGGGAGGGGTCGAGACCCAGTACTTC. Protein sequence: CASSRGGVETQYF.

With respect to this clone: One end of the junction does not line up with germline, which may come from a read error. The chain is built from TRBV10-1 and TRBJ2-1, with D unclear. Germline lookup yields CDR1 WNHNN and CDR2 SYGVQD (reference sequence). The CDR3 extends over 14 amino acids. The CDR3 is CATSEQISYNEQFF. In DNA, the CDR3 is TGCGCCACCAGTGAACAAATCTCCTACAATGAGCAGTTCTTC.

This sequence joins TRBV7-9 and TRBJ2-1; 11 bases match TRBD2. Germline CDR1 SEHNR, CDR2 FQNEAQ (reference sequence). There are 15 residues in the CDR3. V was clipped by 4 bases and J by 9 bases; unmatched bases: 8. The CDR3 loop is CASSSRLAGRAEQFF. As DNA, the CDR3 is TGTGCCAGCAGCTCCCGACTAGCGGGGAGGGCTGAGCAGTTCTTC.

Here the CDR3 DNA reads TGCGCCAGCAGCCAAGATAACTGGGAGCAGTACTTC. This codes for CASSQDNWEQYF. V gene TRBV4-1 combines with J gene TRBJ2-7; D not resolved. V lost 0 bases and J 7 bases, leaving 7 bases between the germline ends. Germline CDR1 reads MGHRA; CDR2 reads YSYEKL. The CDR3 runs 12 residues.

The rearrangement joins TRBV6-1 to TRBJ2-3, with TRBD1 identical over 7 bases. The CDR3 has 15 amino acids. CDR1 is MNHNS, CDR2 SASEGT, per germline. V lost 5 bases and J lost 3; bases outside the gene matches: 8. The CDR3 coding sequence is TGTGCCAGCAGTACCACAGGGGCCCAGACAGATACGCAGTATTTT. Translated: CASSTTGAQTDTQYF.

A few counts support this clone. The gene calls are TRBV2 and TRBJ1-1; tentatively, D is TRBD1 (5 bases). This CDR3 has 14 residues. The V end was cut by 2 bases, the J end by 2 bases, with 9 bases between. Germline CDR1 reads SNHLY; CDR2 reads FYNNEI. The CDR3 DNA reads as TGTGCCAGCAGTGAATGGGGCACTAACACTGAAGCTTTCTTT. It is translated as CASSEWGTNTEAFF.

This clone was seen a few times. The chain links TRBV18 to TRBJ2-2, with 12 bases lining up with TRBD2. V lost 5 bases, J lost 7 bases, and 11 bases stayed unmatched. Germline V gene sequence: CDR1 KGHSH, CDR2 LQKENI. The CDR3 is made up of 17 amino acids. CDR3 bases: TGTGCCAGCTCAGCCCGGACTAGCGGGGAAGGCGGCGGGGAGCTGTTTTTT. Translation gives CASSARTSGEGGGELFF.

This clone turned up a few times. The chain employs TRBV9 and TRBJ2-1, with no clear D. V gave up 0 bases and J gave up 0 bases, with 7 bases separating them. This CDR3 has 15 residues. In germline, CDR1 is SGDLS, CDR2 YYNGEE. CDR3 region: CASSVGLNSYNEQFF. The CDR3 DNA reads as TGTGCCAGCAGCGTAGGACTGAACTCCTACAATGAGCAGTTCTTC.

This sequence joins TRBV15 and TRBJ2-3; TRBD2 aligns across 12 bases. The CDR3 consists of 13 residues. CDR1 and CDR2 (germline): LNHNV, YYDKDF (reference sequence). V gave up 10 bases and J gave up 8 bases; unmatched junction bases: 7. The CDR3 DNA reads TGTGCCATCAGGACTAGCGGGGATCCTACGCAGTATTTT. Translated: CAIRTSGDPTQYF.

The rearrangement uses TRBV5-6 and TRBJ1-1; 9 bases match TRBD1. From germline, CDR1 is SGHDT and CDR2 YYEEEE. The CDR3 contains 13 residues. Trimming at V came to 5 bases and at J to 5 bases, leaving 4 bases not matched to a gene. As DNA, the CDR3 is TGTGCCAGCAGTCGGACAGGGGAAACTGAAGCTTTCTTT. Amino acids: CASSRTGETEAFF.

This clone was counted a few times. The V gene is TRBV11-2, the J gene TRBJ2-1, with D possibly being TRBD2 (5 bases). From germline, CDR1 is SGHAT and CDR2 FQNNGV. Trimming left V 1 base short and J 0 bases short, with 10 bases between. CDR3 length: 16 residues. The CDR3 DNA is TGTGCCAGCAGCTTAGGAGCGGCCAGCTCCTACAATGAGCAGTTCTTC. Its protein product is CASSLGAASSYNEQFF.

The chain carries TRBV6-6 and TRBJ1-4, with 9 bases lining up with TRBD1. The germline CDR1 and CDR2 sequences are MNHNY and SVGAGI (reference sequence). Trimming at V came to 5 bases and at J to 3 bases, leaving 7 bases not matched to a gene. The CDR3 spans 16 residues. Here the CDR3 reads CASSKGQGQPNEKLFF. The CDR3 DNA reads as TGTGCCAGCAGTAAAGGACAGGGGCAGCCTAATGAAAAACTGTTTTTT.

The chain uses TRBV6-6 and TRBJ1-1; D is perhaps TRBD1 (5 bases). Germline CDR1 and CDR2: MNHNY and SVGAGI (reference sequence). With 3 bases removed from V and 3 bases from J, the gap between germline ends came to 14 bases. The CDR3 spans 15 residues. The DNA of the CDR3 is TGTGCCAGCAGTTATTGGAGCCCGGGGGACACTGAAGCTTTCTTT. Amino acids: CASSYWSPGDTEAFF.

A single count supports this clone. The chain carries TRBV5-6 and TRBJ1-2; TRBD1 agrees at 8 bases. V dropped 4 bases and J dropped 7; count of bases not matched to a gene: 18. The germline V gene has CDR1 SGHDT and CDR2 YYEEEE. There are 17 residues in the CDR3. In DNA form, the CDR3 reads TGTGCCAGCAGCGGAATTTCGACCCTACAGGGGGTTGGTGGCTACACCTTC. Its protein is CASSGISTLQGVGGYTF.

The J gene is TRBJ2-1, the V gene TRBV5-4; 9 bases are shared with TRBD1. Unmatched junction bases numbered 3, after V lost 2 bases and J lost 3 bases. CDR1 SGHNT and CDR2 YYREEE come from the germline V gene (reference sequence). This CDR3 region has 15 residues. DNA of the CDR3: TGTGCCAGCAGCTTACGGGACAGGGTCTACAATGAGCAGTTCTTC. Encoded protein: CASSLRDRVYNEQFF.

The chain carries TRBV10-3 and TRBJ1-1; D remains ambiguous. The V end was cut by 11 bases, the J end by 7 bases, with 23 bases between. Germline CDR1 is ENHRY and CDR2 is SYGVKD. This CDR3 is built from 14 residues. The CDR3 bases are TGTGCCTCGACCAAAGCGGCAGTACTCAGTGAAGCTTTCTTT. Translated, it gives CASTKAAVLSEAFF.

The chain carries TRBV27 and TRBJ1-4; D remains unclear. The CDR3 consists of 14 residues. Germline CDR1 reads MNHEY; CDR2 reads SMNVEV (reference sequence). The V and J ends lost 6 bases and 5 bases respectively, with 13 bases between them. The DNA for the CDR3 is TGTGCCAGCAGCTTCCGGAAGCGAAATGAAAAACTGTTTTTT. It encodes CASSFRKRNEKLFF.

The V call is TRBV27, the J call TRBJ1-5, with unresolved D. Deletions cut 3 bases from V and 3 bases from J, with 12 bases between. This CDR3 is 15 amino acids long. Per germline, CDR1 MNHEY and CDR2 SMNVEV (reference sequence). CDR3 sequence: CASSLVGISNQPQHF. CDR3 nucleotides: TGTGCCAGCAGTTTGGTCGGGATTTCCAATCAGCCCCAGCATTTT.

With regard to this clone: As the CDR3 is not closed by the conserved phenylalanine or tryptophan, this likely results from a read error. V and J are TRBV10-3 and TRBJ1-2; TRBD1 matches at 7 bases. The CDR3 has 14 amino acids. V trimming: 7 bases; J trimming: 5 bases; junction bases outside the gene matches: 10. CDR1 and CDR2 from the germline V gene are ENHRY and SYGVKD. Here the CDR3 reads CAITPDRVRYGYTL. CDR3 sequence (DNA): TGTGCCATCACCCCAGACAGGGTTCGGTATGGCTACACCCTC.

The J gene is TRBJ2-7, the V gene TRBV4-1, with 7 positions matching TRBD2. This CDR3 spans 14 amino acids. Germline V gives CDR1 MGHRA, CDR2 YSYEKL. J gave up 3 bases and V 4 bases, and 6 bases lay outside the gene matches. CDR3 loop: CASSPGGSLYEQYF. As DNA, the CDR3 is TGCGCCAGCAGCCCGGGGGGAAGCCTCTACGAGCAGTACTTC.

This chain links TRBV29-1 with TRBJ1-1; the D gene is possibly TRBD1 (5 bases). V lost 7 bases and J 1 base, leaving 10 bases between the germline ends. CDR3 size: 12 residues. CDR1 is SQVTM and CDR2 is ANQGSEA in the germline V gene. The CDR3 nucleotides are TGCAGCGGGGGGGGTCGGAACACTGAAGCTTTCTTT. It translates to CSGGGRNTEAFF.

There are a few counts of this clone. The J gene is TRBJ2-3, the V gene TRBV2, with a possible D match to TRBD2 (6 bases). The CDR3 loop spans 13 amino acids. Between the trimmed V and J ends, which lost 6 bases and 0 bases, there was a span of 7 bases. Germline CDR1 and CDR2: SNHLY and FYNNEI. The CDR3 DNA reads as TGTGCCAGCAGCAGCGGGAGCACAGATACGCAGTATTTT. Residues: CASSSGSTDTQYF.

The J gene is TRBJ1-5, the V gene TRBV6-5; D is perhaps TRBD1 (5 bases). The germline CDR1 and CDR2 sequences are MNHEY and SVGAGI. The CDR3 totals 13 residues. V lost 6 bases, J lost 4 bases, and 10 bases lay in between. The CDR3 is CASRQTGNQPQHF. The CDR3 DNA follows: TGTGCCAGCAGACAAACAGGAAATCAGCCCCAGCATTTT.

V usage is TRBV9 and J usage is TRBJ1-1; D is perhaps TRBD1 (5 bases). The CDR3 runs 14 residues. Trimming stripped 0 bases from V and 7 bases from J, with 13 bases between. Germline lookup yields CDR1 SGDLS and CDR2 YYNGEE. The CDR3 DNA follows: TGTGCCAGCAGCGTAGGAACAGGCCGTAGTGAAGCTTTCTTT. Translation gives CASSVGTGRSEAFF.

The CDR3 region is CATTQVAGSRYEQYF. CDR3 sequence (DNA): TGTGCCACTACCCAAGTAGCGGGGAGCCGATACGAGCAGTACTTC. The chain links TRBV6-1 to TRBJ2-7, with 8 nucleotides matching TRBD2. Germline V CDR1 and CDR2: MNHNS, SASEGT. V was clipped by 10 bases and J by 4 bases; unmatched bases: 15. The CDR3 contains 15 residues.

This clone has just a few counts. The chain joins TRBV5-1 to TRBJ2-3; TRBD2 agrees at 10 bases. Germline V gives CDR1 SGHRS, CDR2 YFSETQ. J lost 5 bases, V lost 0 bases, and 3 bases had no gene match. CDR3 length: 15 amino acids. CDR3 amino acids: CASSLVASGRDTQYF. Written as DNA, the CDR3 is TGCGCCAGCAGCTTGGTCGCTAGCGGGAGAGATACGCAGTATTTT. The whole variable domain, remainder taken from reference TRBV5-1 and TRBJ2-3, is KAGVTQTPRYLIKTRGQQVTLSCSPISGHRSVSWYQQTPGQGLQFLFEYFSETQRNKGNFPGRFSGRQFSNSRSEMNVSTLELGDSALYLCASSLVASGRDTQYFGPGTRLTVL.

The gene calls are TRBV9 and TRBJ1-5, with D perhaps TRBD1 (5 bases). V dropped 1 base and J dropped 5 bases, with 10 bases sitting between them. There are 14 residues in the CDR3. Per germline, CDR1 SGDLS and CDR2 YYNGEE. CDR3 nucleotides: TGTGCCAGCAGCGTACAAGGAGGGGATCAGCCCCAGCATTTT. It is translated as CASSVQGGDQPQHF.

The rearrangement uses TRBV6-1 and TRBJ2-1; TRBD1 matches at 10 bases. This CDR3 is 15 amino acids long. Trimming removed 5 bases from V and 1 base from J; junction bases left unmatched: 2. The germline gives CDR1 MNHNS, CDR2 SASEGT. CDR3 in amino acids: CASSLGQGSYNEQFF. In nucleotides, the CDR3 is TGTGCCAGCAGTCTGGGACAGGGGTCCTACAATGAGCAGTTCTTC.

The chain carries TRBV6-5 and TRBJ1-5; D perhaps matches TRBD1 (5 bases). The CDR3 loop spans 15 amino acids. Germline assignment: CDR1 MNHEY and CDR2 SVGAGI. V shed 6 bases and J shed 4 bases, with 16 bases lying between them. CDR3 sequence reads: CASSVDQGINQPQHF. Written as DNA, the CDR3 is TGTGCCAGCAGCGTCGACCAGGGAATAAATCAGCCCCAGCATTTT.

This chain joins TRBV6-5 and TRBJ2-1, with D perhaps TRBD1 (6 bases). The length of the CDR3 is 14 residues. Trimming cost V 7 bases and J 5 bases, with 15 bases left between them. Germline CDR1 and CDR2: MNHEY and SVGAGI. The CDR3 sequence is CASIDPGTHNEQFF. Written as DNA, the CDR3 is TGTGCCAGCATAGATCCGGGGACACACAATGAGCAGTTCTTC.